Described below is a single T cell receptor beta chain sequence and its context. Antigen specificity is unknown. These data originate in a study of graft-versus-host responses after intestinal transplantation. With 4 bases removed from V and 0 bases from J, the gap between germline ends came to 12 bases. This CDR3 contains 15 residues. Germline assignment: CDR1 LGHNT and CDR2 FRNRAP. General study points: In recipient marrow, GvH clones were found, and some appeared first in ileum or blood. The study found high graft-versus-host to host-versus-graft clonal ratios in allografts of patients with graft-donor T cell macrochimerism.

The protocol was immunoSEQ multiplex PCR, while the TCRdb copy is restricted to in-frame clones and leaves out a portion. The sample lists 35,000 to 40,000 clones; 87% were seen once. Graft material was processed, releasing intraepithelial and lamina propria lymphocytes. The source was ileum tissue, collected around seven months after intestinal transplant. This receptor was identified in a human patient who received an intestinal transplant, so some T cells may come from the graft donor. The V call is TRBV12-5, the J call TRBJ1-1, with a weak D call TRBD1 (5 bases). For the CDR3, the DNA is TGTGCTAGTGGTTCCGCGGGACCCTTGAACACTGAAGCTTTCTTT. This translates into CASGSAGPLNTEAFF.